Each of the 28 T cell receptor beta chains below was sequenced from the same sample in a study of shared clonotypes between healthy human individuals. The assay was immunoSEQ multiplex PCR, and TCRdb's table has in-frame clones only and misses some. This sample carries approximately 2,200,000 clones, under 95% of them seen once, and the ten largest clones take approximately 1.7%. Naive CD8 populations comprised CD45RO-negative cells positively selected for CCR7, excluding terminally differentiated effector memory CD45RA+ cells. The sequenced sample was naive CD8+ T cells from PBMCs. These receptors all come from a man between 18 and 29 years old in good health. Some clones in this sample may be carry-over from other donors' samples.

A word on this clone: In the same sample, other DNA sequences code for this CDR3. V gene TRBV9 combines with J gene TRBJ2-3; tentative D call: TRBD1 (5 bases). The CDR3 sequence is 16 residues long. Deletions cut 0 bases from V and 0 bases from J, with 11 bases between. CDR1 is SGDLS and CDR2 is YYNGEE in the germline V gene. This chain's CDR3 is CASSVGRATSTDTQYF. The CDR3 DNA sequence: TGTGCCAGCAGCGTAGGCAGGGCGACTAGCACAGATACGCAGTATTTT.

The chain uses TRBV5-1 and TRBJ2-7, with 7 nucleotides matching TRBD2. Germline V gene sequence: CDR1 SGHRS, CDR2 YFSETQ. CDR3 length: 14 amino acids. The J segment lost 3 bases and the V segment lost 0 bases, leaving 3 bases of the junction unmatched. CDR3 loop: CASSLGSGRYEQYF. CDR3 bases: TGCGCCAGCAGCTTGGGTAGCGGGCGCTACGAGCAGTACTTC.

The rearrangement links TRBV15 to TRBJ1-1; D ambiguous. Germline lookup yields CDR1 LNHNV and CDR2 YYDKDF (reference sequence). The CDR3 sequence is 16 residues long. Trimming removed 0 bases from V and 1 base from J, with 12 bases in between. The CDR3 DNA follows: TGTGCCACCAGCAGAGATAGTCTAGACTCGAACACTGAAGCTTTCTTT. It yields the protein CATSRDSLDSNTEAFF.

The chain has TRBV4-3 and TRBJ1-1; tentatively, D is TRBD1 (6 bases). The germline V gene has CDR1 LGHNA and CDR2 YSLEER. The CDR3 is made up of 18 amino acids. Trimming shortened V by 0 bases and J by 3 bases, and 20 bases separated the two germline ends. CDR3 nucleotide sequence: TGCGCCAGCAGCCAAGATCCGTCAGGGGATATTTTGGACACTGAAGCTTTCTTT. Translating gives CASSQDPSGDILDTEAFF.

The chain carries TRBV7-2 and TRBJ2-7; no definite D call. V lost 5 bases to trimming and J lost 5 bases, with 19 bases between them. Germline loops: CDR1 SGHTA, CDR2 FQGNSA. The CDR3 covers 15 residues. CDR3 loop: CASSPTPVPWDEQYF. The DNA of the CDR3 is TGTGCCAGCAGCCCCACCCCCGTTCCGTGGGACGAGCAGTACTTC. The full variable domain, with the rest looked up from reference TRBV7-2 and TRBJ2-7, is GAGVSQSPSNKVTEKGKDVELRCDPISGHTALYWYRQSLGQGLEFLIYFQGNSAPDKSGLPSDRFSAERTGGSVSTLTIQRTQQEDSAVYLCASSPTPVPWDEQYFGPGTRLTVT.

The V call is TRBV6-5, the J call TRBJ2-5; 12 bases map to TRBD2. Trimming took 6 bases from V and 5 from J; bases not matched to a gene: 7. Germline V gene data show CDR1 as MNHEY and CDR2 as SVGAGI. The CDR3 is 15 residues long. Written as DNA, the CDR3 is TGTGCCAGCAGCCTTGGACTAGCGGGAAGGGAGACCCAGTACTTC. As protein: CASSLGLAGRETQYF.

As DNA, the CDR3 is TGTGCCAGCAGCTCTTCCGTCGGAGCCTACGAGCAGTACTTC. It codes for CASSSSVGAYEQYF. The chain employs TRBV7-3 and TRBJ2-7; D remains ambiguous. This CDR3 region has 14 residues. Trimming pared 4 bases from V and 2 bases from J, leaving 12 bases between. Germline CDR1 reads SGHTA; CDR2 reads FQGTGA.

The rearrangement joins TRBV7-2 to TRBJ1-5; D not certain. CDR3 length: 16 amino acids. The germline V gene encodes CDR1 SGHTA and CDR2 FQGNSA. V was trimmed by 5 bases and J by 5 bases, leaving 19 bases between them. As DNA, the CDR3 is TGTGCCAGCAGCCATGAGGCGGGAGGGAGGTATCAGCCCCAGCATTTT. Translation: CASSHEAGGRYQPQHF.

Written as DNA, the CDR3 is TGTGCCAGCAGCGCGAGTCGGGGGACCGGGGCCAACGTCCTGACTTTC. This codes for CASSASRGTGANVLTF. The rearrangement joins TRBV9 to TRBJ2-6; the D gene is possibly TRBD2 (6 bases). The CDR3 loop spans 16 amino acids. The germline V gene encodes CDR1 SGDLS and CDR2 YYNGEE. Trimming left V 3 bases short and J 4 bases short, with 14 bases between.

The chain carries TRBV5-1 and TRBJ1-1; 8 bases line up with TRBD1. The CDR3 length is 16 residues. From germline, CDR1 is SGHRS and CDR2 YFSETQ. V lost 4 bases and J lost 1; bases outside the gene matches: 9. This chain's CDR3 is CASSPGQAPPNTEAFF. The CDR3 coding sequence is TGCGCCAGCAGCCCGGGACAGGCTCCCCCGAACACTGAAGCTTTCTTT.

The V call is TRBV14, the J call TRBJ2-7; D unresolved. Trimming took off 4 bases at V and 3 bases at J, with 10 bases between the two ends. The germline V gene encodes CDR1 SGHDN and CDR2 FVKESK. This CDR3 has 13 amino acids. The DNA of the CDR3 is TGTGCCAGCAGCCTAGGCGAATACTACGAGCAGTACTTC. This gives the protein CASSLGEYYEQYF.

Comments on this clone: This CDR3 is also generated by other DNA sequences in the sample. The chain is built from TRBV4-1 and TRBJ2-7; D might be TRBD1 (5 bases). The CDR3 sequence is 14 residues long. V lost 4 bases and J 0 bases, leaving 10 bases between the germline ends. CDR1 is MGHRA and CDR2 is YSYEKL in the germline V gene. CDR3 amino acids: CASSLGDSSYEQYF. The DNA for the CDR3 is TGCGCCAGCAGCCTAGGCGACAGCTCCTACGAGCAGTACTTC.

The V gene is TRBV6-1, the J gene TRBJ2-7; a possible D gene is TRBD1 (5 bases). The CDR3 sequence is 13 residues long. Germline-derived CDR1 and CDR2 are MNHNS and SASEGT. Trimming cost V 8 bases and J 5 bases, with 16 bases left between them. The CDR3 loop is CASWTHASHEQYF. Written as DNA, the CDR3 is TGTGCCAGCTGGACACATGCATCCCACGAGCAGTACTTC.

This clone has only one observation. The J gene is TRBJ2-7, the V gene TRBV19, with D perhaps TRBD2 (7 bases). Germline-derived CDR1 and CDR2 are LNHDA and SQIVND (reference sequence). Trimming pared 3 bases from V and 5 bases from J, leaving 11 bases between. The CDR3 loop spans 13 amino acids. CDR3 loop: CASSMGGLNEQYF. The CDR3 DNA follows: TGTGCCAGTAGTATGGGGGGGCTCAACGAGCAGTACTTC.

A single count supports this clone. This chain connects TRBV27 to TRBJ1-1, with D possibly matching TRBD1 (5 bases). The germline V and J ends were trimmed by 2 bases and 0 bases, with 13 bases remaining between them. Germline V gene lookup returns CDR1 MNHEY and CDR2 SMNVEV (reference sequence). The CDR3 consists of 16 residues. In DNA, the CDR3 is TGTGCCAGCAGTTTAAGGTTGTGGGGGATGAACACTGAAGCTTTCTTT. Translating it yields CASSLRLWGMNTEAFF.

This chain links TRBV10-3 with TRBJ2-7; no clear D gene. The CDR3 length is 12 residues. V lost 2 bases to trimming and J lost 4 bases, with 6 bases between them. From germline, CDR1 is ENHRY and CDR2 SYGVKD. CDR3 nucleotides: TGTGCCATCAGTGAGATGGAGTACGAGCAGTACTTC. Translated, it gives CAISEMEYEQYF.

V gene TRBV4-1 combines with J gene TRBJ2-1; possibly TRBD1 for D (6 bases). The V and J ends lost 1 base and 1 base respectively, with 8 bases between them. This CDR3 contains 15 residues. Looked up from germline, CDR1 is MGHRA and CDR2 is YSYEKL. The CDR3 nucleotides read TGCGCCAGCAGCCAAGGGGGGACATCCTACAATGAGCAGTTCTTC. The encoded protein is CASSQGGTSYNEQFF.

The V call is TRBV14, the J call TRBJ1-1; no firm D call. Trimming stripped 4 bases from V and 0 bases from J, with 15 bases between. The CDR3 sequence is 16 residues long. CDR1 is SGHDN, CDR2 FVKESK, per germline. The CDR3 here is CASSPPGAGMNTEAFF. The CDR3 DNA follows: TGTGCCAGCAGCCCGCCGGGAGCCGGTATGAACACTGAAGCTTTCTTT.

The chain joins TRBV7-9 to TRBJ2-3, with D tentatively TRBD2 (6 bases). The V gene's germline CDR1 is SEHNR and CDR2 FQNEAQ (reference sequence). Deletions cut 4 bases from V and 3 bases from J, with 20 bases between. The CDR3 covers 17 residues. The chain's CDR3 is CASSSPPSETLTDTQYF. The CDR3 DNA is TGTGCCAGCAGCTCTCCCCCTAGCGAGACTTTAACAGATACGCAGTATTTT.

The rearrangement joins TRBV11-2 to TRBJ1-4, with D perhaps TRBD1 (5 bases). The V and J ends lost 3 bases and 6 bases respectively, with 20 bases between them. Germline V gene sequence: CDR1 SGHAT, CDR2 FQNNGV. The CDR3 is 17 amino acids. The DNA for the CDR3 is TGTGCCAGCAGCTTCGGACGGGGGGGAAAGGAGGATGAAAAACTGTTTTTT. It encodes CASSFGRGGKEDEKLFF.

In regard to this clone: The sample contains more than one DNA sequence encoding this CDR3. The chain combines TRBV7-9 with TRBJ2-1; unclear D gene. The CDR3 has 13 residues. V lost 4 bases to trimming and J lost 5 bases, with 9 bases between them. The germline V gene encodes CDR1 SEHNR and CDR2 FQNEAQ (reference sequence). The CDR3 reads CASSSLLDNEQFF. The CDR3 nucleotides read TGTGCCAGCAGCTCCCTACTTGACAATGAGCAGTTCTTC. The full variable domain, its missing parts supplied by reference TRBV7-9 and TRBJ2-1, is DTGVSQNPRHKITKRGQNVTFRCDPISEHNRLYWYRQTLGQGPEFLTYFQNEAQLEKSRLLSDRFSAERPKGSFSTLEIQRTEQGDSAMYLCASSSLLDNEQFFGPGTRLTVL.

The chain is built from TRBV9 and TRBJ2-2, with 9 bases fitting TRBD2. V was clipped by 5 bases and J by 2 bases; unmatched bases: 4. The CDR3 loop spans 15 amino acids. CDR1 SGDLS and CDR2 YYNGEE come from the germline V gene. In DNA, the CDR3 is TGTGCCAGCAGAGGTAGCGGGGGAAACACCGGGGAGCTGTTTTTT. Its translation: CASRGSGGNTGELFF.

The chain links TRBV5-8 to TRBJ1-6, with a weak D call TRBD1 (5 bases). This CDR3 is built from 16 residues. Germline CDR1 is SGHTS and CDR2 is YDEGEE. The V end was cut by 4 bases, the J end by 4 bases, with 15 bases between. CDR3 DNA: TGTGCCAGCAGCCTTGGGCAGGGTTGGTATAATTCACCCCTCCACTTT. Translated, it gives CASSLGQGWYNSPLHF.

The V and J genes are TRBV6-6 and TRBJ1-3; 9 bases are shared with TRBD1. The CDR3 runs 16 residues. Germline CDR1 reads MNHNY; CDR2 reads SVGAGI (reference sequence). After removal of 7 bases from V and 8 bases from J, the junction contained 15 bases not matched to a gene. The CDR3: CASTTTWTGEAYTIYF. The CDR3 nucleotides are TGTGCCAGCACTACGACCTGGACAGGGGAGGCGTACACCATATATTTT.

CDR3 amino acids: CASRPGLRNQPQHF. In DNA form, the CDR3 reads TGTGCCAGCAGACCCGGCTTGAGAAATCAGCCCCAGCATTTT. The chain couples TRBV27 to TRBJ1-5; no clear D. This CDR3 comprises 14 residues. Trimming took off 6 bases at V and 4 bases at J, with 13 bases between the two ends. Germline V gene data show CDR1 as MNHEY and CDR2 as SMNVEV (reference sequence).

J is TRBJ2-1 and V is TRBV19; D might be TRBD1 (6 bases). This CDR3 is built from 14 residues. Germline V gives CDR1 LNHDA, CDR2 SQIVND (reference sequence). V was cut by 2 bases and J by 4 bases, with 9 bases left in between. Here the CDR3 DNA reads TGTGCCAGTAGTATATGGACAGCGTACAATGAGCAGTTCTTC. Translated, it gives CASSIWTAYNEQFF.

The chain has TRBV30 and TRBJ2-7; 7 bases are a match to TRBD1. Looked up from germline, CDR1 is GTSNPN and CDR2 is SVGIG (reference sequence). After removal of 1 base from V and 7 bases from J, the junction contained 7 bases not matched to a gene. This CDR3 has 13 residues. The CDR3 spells CAWSATGQVEQYF. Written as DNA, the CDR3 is TGTGCCTGGAGTGCGACAGGGCAGGTAGAGCAGTACTTC.

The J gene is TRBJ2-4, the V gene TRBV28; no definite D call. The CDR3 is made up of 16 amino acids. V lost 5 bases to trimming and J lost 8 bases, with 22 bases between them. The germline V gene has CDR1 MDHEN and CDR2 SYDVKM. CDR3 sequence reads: CASSPRSDIDRDIQYF. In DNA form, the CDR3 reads TGTGCCAGCAGTCCACGCAGTGACATTGATAGGGACATTCAGTACTTC.